Listed below are T cell receptor beta chains from one sample, sequenced in a study of T cell responses to AZD1222 COVID-19 vaccine. Clones were read by immunoSEQ multiplex PCR, and TCRdb kept only the in-frame ones, dropping some. The sample has 140,000 to 150,000 clones; about 92% are singletons. The sequences come from peripheral blood, collected 28 days after the second AZD1222 dose. Source of these receptors: an adult who received the AZD1222 COVID-19 vaccine. The CDR3 runs from the conserved cysteine through the conserved F or W. D genes are given only for firm matches. Clone size appears in some rows only: once, few, many, or a class for an expanded clone.

-	TRBJ2-3	TRBV3-1/TRBV3-2	-	TGTGCCAGCAGCCAAATACCGGGACGGACTAGCACAGATACGCAGTATTTT	CASSQIPGRTSTDTQYF
-	TRBJ2-4	TRBV28	-	TGTGCCAGCAGTTTATTTGCCACCAAAAACATTCAGTACTTC	CASSLFATKNIQYF
-	TRBJ1-1	TRBV24-1	-	TGTGCCACCAGTGATGAGAACACTGAAGCTTTCTTT	CATSDENTEAFF
-	TRBJ1-5	TRBV10-2	once	TGCGCCAGCAGTGAGATACATGGGGCAGGCAATCAGCCCCAGCATTTT	CASSEIHGAGNQPQHF
TRBD1	TRBJ1-1	TRBV7-2	-	TGTGCCAGCAGCTGGGCCGGACAGGCGAACACTGAAGCTTTCTTT	CASSWAGQANTEAFF
-	TRBJ1-1	TRBV19	-	TGTGCCAGTAGGGCCGGGGTCAACATGAACACTGAAGCTTTCTTT	CASRAGVNMNTEAFF
-	TRBJ1-5	TRBV14	-	TGTGCCAGCAGCCTCGCGGGTGGCGGTCAGCCCCAGCATTTT	CASSLAGGGQPQHF
-	TRBJ1-6	TRBV6-5	-	TGTGCCAGCAGTTTCTTTGGGCAGAATAATTCACCCCTCCACTTT	CASSFFGQNNSPLHF
TRBD2	TRBJ2-1	TRBV4-3	-	TGCGCCAGCAGCTTCGGGAGGGGATACAATGAGCAGTTCTTC	CASSFGRGYNEQFF
-	TRBJ1-2	TRBV28	-	TGTGCCAGCATCGCCGGGGCTAACTATGGCTACACCTTC	CASIAGANYGYTF
-	TRBJ2-1	TRBV19	-	TGTGCCAGTAGTATCTCGGCAGCGGGCCTCTACAATGAGCAGTTCTTC	CASSISAAGLYNEQFF
-	TRBJ1-4	TRBV28	-	TGTGCCAGCAGTTCCCCCGGGGGAAAACTGTTTTTT	CASSSPGGKLFF
-	TRBJ1-1	TRBV6-5	-	TGTGCCAGCAGTTACGGAGGGGGGACTGAAGCTTTCTTT	CASSYGGGTEAFF
-	TRBJ1-6	TRBV5-1	-	TGCGCCAGCAGCTTGATTGCGCAGAGCTCCTATAATTCACCCCTCCACTTT	CASSLIAQSSYNSPLHF
-	TRBJ2-1	TRBV7-7	-	TGTGCCAGCAGCTTAGAGGGATCCAGTTACAATGAGCAGTTCTTC	CASSLEGSSYNEQFF
-	TRBJ2-7	TRBV9	-	TGTGCCAGCAGCGTAGGACGGGCAGGGACGGGGGAGCAGTACTTC	CASSVGRAGTGEQYF
-	TRBJ2-2	TRBV28	once	TGTGCCAGCAGGACAGGATCCGGGGAGCTGTTTTTT	CASRTGSGELFF
-	TRBJ1-1	TRBV5-1	-	TGCGCCAGCGGGGAACAGGGGAACACTGAAGCTTTCTTT	CASGEQGNTEAFF
TRBD1	TRBJ1-5	TRBV5-1	once	TGCGCCAGCAGCCCCCAGGGGGCCCCTCAGCCCCAGCATTTT	CASSPQGAPQPQHF
-	TRBJ1-5	TRBV20-1	-	TGCAGTGCTAGTGGCAGGGGAGGTAATCAGCCCCAGCATTTT	CSASGRGGNQPQHF
-	TRBJ2-7	TRBV12-3/TRBV12-4	few	TGTGCCAGCAGTTTAAGTACTTACTACGAGCAGTACTTC	CASSLSTYYEQYF
TRBD1	TRBJ1-2	TRBV19	-	TGTGCCAGTAGTATAGGGCAGGGGGCTGAAGGGGATGGCTACACCTTC	CASSIGQGAEGDGYTF
-	TRBJ2-1	TRBV6-5	-	TGTGCCAGCATTAACACCTACAATGAGCAGTTCTTC	CASINTYNEQFF
-	TRBJ2-2	TRBV4-3	-	TGCGCCAGCAGCCAAGATGGTCCCCGGCCCGGGGAGCTGTTTTTT	CASSQDGPRPGELFF
-	TRBJ2-7	TRBV25-1	-	TGTGCCAGCAGTGACTCCGTCCGAGGGAACTACGAGCAGTACTTC	CASSDSVRGNYEQYF
TRBD1	TRBJ1-1	TRBV12-3/TRBV12-4	-	TGTGCCAGCAGTAGGACAGGGAACACTGAAGCTTTCTTT	CASSRTGNTEAFF
-	TRBJ1-5	TRBV25-1	-	TGTGCCAGCAGTAAAGGAGGTACCGACATTCAGCCCCAGCATTTT	CASSKGGTDIQPQHF
TRBD1	TRBJ2-7	TRBV6-5	-	TGTGCCAGCAGTTACCAGGACAGGGGGCTTGAGCAGTACTTC	CASSYQDRGLEQYF
-	TRBJ1-1	TRBV7-2	-	TGTGCCAGCATCTCTCCTCGGGGATTGAACACTGAAGCTTTCTTT	CASISPRGLNTEAFF
-	TRBJ2-3	TRBV24-1	-	TGTGCCACCAGTGATTTTTCTAGCGGCACAGATACGCAGTATTTT	CATSDFSSGTDTQYF
TRBD1	TRBJ2-2	TRBV14	-	TGTGCCAGCAGCCAATGGACAGGGAGGACCGGGGAGCTGTTTTTT	CASSQWTGRTGELFF
TRBD1	TRBJ2-5	TRBV5-1	once	TGCGCCAGCAGCTTTAGCCGGGACAGGAAACAAGAGACCCAGTACTTC	CASSFSRDRKQETQYF
TRBD2	TRBJ2-5	TRBV12-3/TRBV12-4	-	TGTGCCAGCAGTTCCGGGACTAGCGGTCCGGGGGACTTC	CASSSGTSGPGDF
-	TRBJ1-2	TRBV2	-	TGTGCCAGCAGTGAACGGCCAGACTATGGCTACACCTTC	CASSERPDYGYTF
-	TRBJ1-1	TRBV7-2	-	TGTGCCAGCAGCTTAAAGATGGGGTACACTGAAGCTTTCTTT	CASSLKMGYTEAFF
TRBD1	TRBJ1-2	TRBV18	-	TGTGCCAGCTCACCCGGGACAGGGAATCGTGGCTACACCTTC	CASSPGTGNRGYTF
-	TRBJ1-1	TRBV6-5	-	TGTGCCAGCAGTTACTCTTCATTGAACACTGAAGCTTTCTTT	CASSYSSLNTEAFF
TRBD1	TRBJ1-5	TRBV6-2/TRBV6-3	-	TGTGCCAGCAGTTACGGGACAGCGGGTGGGAATCAGCCCCAGCATTTT	CASSYGTAGGNQPQHF
-	TRBJ2-7	TRBV20-1	-	TGCAGTGCTAGTAGAGGGTCAGGCGAGCAGTACTTC	CSASRGSGEQYF
-	TRBJ1-3	TRBV5-1	-	TGCGCCAGCAGTATGAGGAGCGGGTTCACGTCCGGAAACACCATATATTTT	CASSMRSGFTSGNTIYF
-	TRBJ1-2	TRBV7-2	-	TGTGCCAGCAGCTTACAGGCGAACAACTATGGCTACACCTTC	CASSLQANNYGYTF
TRBD2	TRBJ2-5	TRBV5-1	-	TGCGCCAGCACCTGGCGGGGGGGAGAGACCCAGTACTTC	CASTWRGGETQYF